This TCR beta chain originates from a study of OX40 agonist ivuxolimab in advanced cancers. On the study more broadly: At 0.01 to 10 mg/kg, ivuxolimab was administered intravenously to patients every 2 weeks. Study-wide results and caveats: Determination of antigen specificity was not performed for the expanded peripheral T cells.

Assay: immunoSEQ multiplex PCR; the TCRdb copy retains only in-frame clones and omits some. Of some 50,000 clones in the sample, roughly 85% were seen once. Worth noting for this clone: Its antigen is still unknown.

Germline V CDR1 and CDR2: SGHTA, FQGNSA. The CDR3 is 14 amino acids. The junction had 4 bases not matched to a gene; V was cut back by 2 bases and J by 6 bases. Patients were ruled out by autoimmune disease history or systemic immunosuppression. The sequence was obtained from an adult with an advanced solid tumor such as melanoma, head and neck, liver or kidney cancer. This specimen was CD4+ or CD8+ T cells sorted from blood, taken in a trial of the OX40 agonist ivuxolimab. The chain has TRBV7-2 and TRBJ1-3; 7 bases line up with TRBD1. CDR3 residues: CASSLWDSVNTIYF. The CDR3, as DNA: TGTGCCAGCAGCTTATGGGACAGCGTAAACACCATATATTTT.